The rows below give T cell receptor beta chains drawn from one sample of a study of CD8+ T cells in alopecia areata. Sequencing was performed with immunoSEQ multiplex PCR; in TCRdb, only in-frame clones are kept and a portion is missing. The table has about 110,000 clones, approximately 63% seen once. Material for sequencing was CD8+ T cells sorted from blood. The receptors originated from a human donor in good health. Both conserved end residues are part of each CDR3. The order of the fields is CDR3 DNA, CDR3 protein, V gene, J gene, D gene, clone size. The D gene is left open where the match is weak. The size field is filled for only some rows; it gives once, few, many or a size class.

cdr3_nt: TGCAGCGTTGGAAGGGACTACGAGCAGTACTTC
cdr3_aa: CSVGRDYEQYF
v_call: TRBV29-1
j_call: TRBJ2-7
d_call: NA
clone_size: NA

cdr3_nt: TGTGCCAGCAGCGTAGCTACGACGGGGACAGCGTATGGCTACACCTTC
cdr3_aa: CASSVATTGTAYGYTF
v_call: TRBV9
j_call: TRBJ1-2
d_call: TRBD1
clone_size: NA

cdr3_nt: TGTGCCAGCAGTGTTTCGGACGGCTCCTACGAGCAGTACTTC
cdr3_aa: CASSVSDGSYEQYF
v_call: TRBV2
j_call: TRBJ2-7
d_call: NA
clone_size: NA

cdr3_nt: TGTGCCTGGAGTCCGGGACAGTACACTGAAGCTTTCTTT
cdr3_aa: CAWSPGQYTEAFF
v_call: TRBV30
j_call: TRBJ1-1
d_call: TRBD1
clone_size: NA

cdr3_nt: TGTGCCAGCAGCTGGACCGTGGGAAATGAGCAGTTCTTC
cdr3_aa: CASSWTVGNEQFF
v_call: TRBV5-5
j_call: TRBJ2-1
d_call: NA
clone_size: few

cdr3_nt: TGTGCCAGCAGCTGGACAACTTCGGGAGATACGCAGTATTTT
cdr3_aa: CASSWTTSGDTQYF
v_call: TRBV5-4
j_call: TRBJ2-3
d_call: NA
clone_size: NA

cdr3_nt: TGCGCCAGCAGACCGATTTTGGGGAGCAATCAGCCCCAGCATTTT
cdr3_aa: CASRPILGSNQPQHF
v_call: TRBV23-1
j_call: TRBJ1-5
d_call: NA
clone_size: few

cdr3_nt: TGCGCCAGCAGCCACCATACCCCCCTGGACAGGGTCAATCAGCCCCAGCATTTT
cdr3_aa: CASSHHTPLDRVNQPQHF
v_call: TRBV4-1
j_call: TRBJ1-5
d_call: TRBD1
clone_size: NA

cdr3_nt: TGTGCCAGCAGCTGGGGACAGGCGGTAGTGGGCTACACCTTC
cdr3_aa: CASSWGQAVVGYTF
v_call: TRBV5-6
j_call: TRBJ1-2
d_call: TRBD1
clone_size: NA

cdr3_nt: TGTGCCAGCAGCCAAGAGGTCACACACTGGGCATACGAGCAGTACTTC
cdr3_aa: CASSQEVTHWAYEQYF
v_call: TRBV14
j_call: TRBJ2-7
d_call: NA
clone_size: NA

cdr3_nt: TGTGCCAGCAGCCTGGGACAGAGCAATCAGCCCCAGCATTTT
cdr3_aa: CASSLGQSNQPQHF
v_call: TRBV7-9
j_call: TRBJ1-5
d_call: TRBD1
clone_size: many

cdr3_nt: TGTGCCAGCTCACCACTTAACAGGCACCATGGCTACACCTTC
cdr3_aa: CASSPLNRHHGYTF
v_call: TRBV18
j_call: TRBJ1-2
d_call: NA
clone_size: NA

cdr3_nt: TGTGCCAGCAGCAAAGAGGCGAACGGGGAGCTGTTTTTT
cdr3_aa: CASSKEANGELFF
v_call: TRBV21-1
j_call: TRBJ2-2
d_call: NA
clone_size: medium-sized

cdr3_nt: TGTGCCAGCAGCTTGGAGGACGGAGTGAACACTGAAGCTTTCTTT
cdr3_aa: CASSLEDGVNTEAFF
v_call: TRBV13
j_call: TRBJ1-1
d_call: NA
clone_size: NA

cdr3_nt: TGCAGCGTTGACAGGGGGCTCCCCGGGGAGCTGTTTTTT
cdr3_aa: CSVDRGLPGELFF
v_call: TRBV29-1
j_call: TRBJ2-2
d_call: TRBD1
clone_size: NA

cdr3_nt: TGTGCCAGCAGCTTCGTAGGGACAGAGGGAACCTATGGCTACACCTTC
cdr3_aa: CASSFVGTEGTYGYTF
v_call: TRBV13
j_call: TRBJ1-2
d_call: TRBD1
clone_size: NA

cdr3_nt: TGTGCCAGCAGCCAACAGGGGTGGTCCTACAATGAGCAGTTCTTC
cdr3_aa: CASSQQGWSYNEQFF
v_call: TRBV7-9
j_call: TRBJ2-1
d_call: TRBD1
clone_size: NA

cdr3_nt: TGTGCCAGCAGCTTAGGTCACCCGGTGGTAGAGACCCAGTACTTC
cdr3_aa: CASSLGHPVVETQYF
v_call: TRBV7-9
j_call: TRBJ2-5
d_call: NA
clone_size: NA

cdr3_nt: TGTGCCAGCAGCCTACTTGGGGGTTGGATGAGCGGGGAGCTGTTTTTT
cdr3_aa: CASSLLGGWMSGELFF
v_call: TRBV5-6
j_call: TRBJ2-2
d_call: NA
clone_size: NA

cdr3_nt: TGTGCCAGCAGCTTACAGCGGGGCGAACGCAATGAGCAGTTCTTC
cdr3_aa: CASSLQRGERNEQFF
v_call: TRBV7-3
j_call: TRBJ2-1
d_call: TRBD2
clone_size: NA

cdr3_nt: TGTGCCAGCAGCTCCTGGACTAGTGCGTACAATGAGCAGTTCTTC
cdr3_aa: CASSSWTSAYNEQFF
v_call: TRBV7-8
j_call: TRBJ2-1
d_call: TRBD2
clone_size: NA

cdr3_nt: TGTGCCACCAGCACATCAGGTGGGGGCGATGAGCAGTTCTTC
cdr3_aa: CATSTSGGGDEQFF
v_call: TRBV15
j_call: TRBJ2-1
d_call: NA
clone_size: NA

cdr3_nt: TGTGCCAGCGAGGAAGGGGGATACTATGGCTACACCTTC
cdr3_aa: CASEEGGYYGYTF
v_call: TRBV7-9
j_call: TRBJ1-2
d_call: NA
clone_size: NA

cdr3_nt: TGTGCCAGCAGCTTCACGGCGGGGGGGCGGGAAGATACGCAGTATTTT
cdr3_aa: CASSFTAGGREDTQYF
v_call: TRBV7-2
j_call: TRBJ2-3
d_call: TRBD2
clone_size: many

cdr3_nt: TGTGCCAGCAGCTTTGGGGTGCGGGACCATCAAGAGACCCAGTACTTC
cdr3_aa: CASSFGVRDHQETQYF
v_call: TRBV13
j_call: TRBJ2-5
d_call: NA
clone_size: NA

cdr3_nt: TGCGCCAGCTCCCCCGGGGCCAACGTCCTGACTTTC
cdr3_aa: CASSPGANVLTF
v_call: TRBV4-1
j_call: TRBJ2-6
d_call: NA
clone_size: NA

cdr3_nt: TGCAGCGTTGAAGGCCCGGGACAGGGCACCGGGGAGCTGTTTTTT
cdr3_aa: CSVEGPGQGTGELFF
v_call: TRBV29-1
j_call: TRBJ2-2
d_call: TRBD1
clone_size: NA

cdr3_nt: TGTGCCAGCAGTGAAGAGGCCTCCGGAAACCGGATGTTTTTT
cdr3_aa: CASSEEASGNRMFF
v_call: TRBV2
j_call: TRBJ1-4
d_call: NA
clone_size: NA

cdr3_nt: TGTGCCAGCAGGCTGACTAGCGGGGGGGCAGATACGCAGTATTTT
cdr3_aa: CASRLTSGGADTQYF
v_call: TRBV6-4
j_call: TRBJ2-3
d_call: TRBD2
clone_size: few

cdr3_nt: TGCAGCGCCCGGGACTTGATCACCTACGAGCAGTACTTC
cdr3_aa: CSARDLITYEQYF
v_call: TRBV29-1
j_call: TRBJ2-7
d_call: NA
clone_size: few

cdr3_nt: TGTGCCAGCAGCCAACCAACAGGGGTCCCTGAAGCTTTCTTT
cdr3_aa: CASSQPTGVPEAFF
v_call: TRBV13
j_call: TRBJ1-1
d_call: TRBD1
clone_size: NA

cdr3_nt: TGTGCCAGCAGCTCCTGGACAGGGGGACTACGCAATGAGCAGTTCTTC
cdr3_aa: CASSSWTGGLRNEQFF
v_call: TRBV11-1
j_call: TRBJ2-1
d_call: TRBD1
clone_size: few

cdr3_nt: TGCGCCAGCAGCCCCTCCTACAGGAACAGCTCCTACGAGCAGTACTTC
cdr3_aa: CASSPSYRNSSYEQYF
v_call: TRBV5-1
j_call: TRBJ2-7
d_call: NA
clone_size: NA

cdr3_nt: TGCGCCAGCAGCTTGTACGTGGACAGGGGGCCCCAAGAGACCCAGTACTTC
cdr3_aa: CASSLYVDRGPQETQYF
v_call: TRBV5-1
j_call: TRBJ2-5
d_call: TRBD1
clone_size: NA

cdr3_nt: TGTGCCTGGAGTTTGTATACGACTAATGAAAAACTGTTTTTT
cdr3_aa: CAWSLYTTNEKLFF
v_call: TRBV30
j_call: TRBJ1-4
d_call: NA
clone_size: few

cdr3_nt: TGTGCCAGCAGCTTACGAATGGGAGGAGAGACCCAGTACTTC
cdr3_aa: CASSLRMGGETQYF
v_call: TRBV2
j_call: TRBJ2-5
d_call: NA
clone_size: few

cdr3_nt: TGTGCCAGCACAGGGCTAGCGGGGAGCACCGGGGAGCTGTTTTTT
cdr3_aa: CASTGLAGSTGELFF
v_call: TRBV27
j_call: TRBJ2-2
d_call: TRBD2
clone_size: NA

cdr3_nt: TGTGCCAGCAGCAAGATCCCCTGCGGCCCGCAAGAGACCCAGTACTTC
cdr3_aa: CASSKIPCGPQETQYF
v_call: TRBV21-1
j_call: TRBJ2-5
d_call: NA
clone_size: few

cdr3_nt: TGTGCCAGCAGCTTATTGCGGGTCGATGAGCAGTTCTTC
cdr3_aa: CASSLLRVDEQFF
v_call: TRBV13
j_call: TRBJ2-1
d_call: NA
clone_size: NA

cdr3_nt: TGTGCCACCAGCACCGGGGGCCAAGGTTCTAACTATGGCTACACCTTC
cdr3_aa: CATSTGGQGSNYGYTF
v_call: TRBV15
j_call: TRBJ1-2
d_call: NA
clone_size: NA

cdr3_nt: TGTGCCAGCAGCCCCCCCTTAGGCGAGCAGTACTTC
cdr3_aa: CASSPPLGEQYF
v_call: TRBV13
j_call: TRBJ2-7
d_call: NA
clone_size: NA

cdr3_nt: TGTGCCAGCAGTTTTGGTACGTCGGGCACAGATACGCAGTATTTT
cdr3_aa: CASSFGTSGTDTQYF
v_call: TRBV27
j_call: TRBJ2-3
d_call: NA
clone_size: NA

cdr3_nt: TGTGCCAGCAGCTCACTCTACGAGCAGTACTTC
cdr3_aa: CASSSLYEQYF
v_call: TRBV13
j_call: TRBJ2-7
d_call: NA
clone_size: NA

cdr3_nt: TGTGCCAGCAGTTTGTTATCCGGGGGGGCAGCAGATACGCAGTATTTT
cdr3_aa: CASSLLSGGAADTQYF
v_call: TRBV28
j_call: TRBJ2-3
d_call: TRBD2
clone_size: NA

cdr3_nt: TGCGCCAGCAGCTTGGTGCTCCTAGCGGTCGAGGATACGCAGTATTTT
cdr3_aa: CASSLVLLAVEDTQYF
v_call: TRBV5-1
j_call: TRBJ2-3
d_call: TRBD2
clone_size: NA